These 8 T cell receptor beta chains were all obtained from the same sample, sequenced in a study of OX40 agonist ivuxolimab in advanced cancers. The method was immunoSEQ multiplex PCR; TCRdb's version includes in-frame clones alone and lacks a portion of them. This table holds about 56,000 clones, roughly 91% found once. This sample comprised CD4+ or CD8+ T cells sorted from blood, obtained in a trial of the OX40 agonist ivuxolimab. These receptors were collected from an adult with an advanced solid tumor such as melanoma, head and neck, liver or kidney cancer.

The chain couples TRBV7-6 to TRBJ1-2; possible D gene TRBD1, 6 bases. CDR3 length equals 12 residues. Germline V gene lookup returns CDR1 SGHVS and CDR2 FNYEAQ. V lost 5 bases to trimming and J lost 12 bases, with 16 bases between them. This CDR3 reads CASSPGGAADTF. The DNA of the CDR3 is TGTGCCAGCAGCCCCGGGGGGGCGGCGGACACCTTC.

The chain is built from TRBV29-1 and TRBJ2-3; 14 bases are shared with TRBD2. The CDR3 extends over 19 amino acids. The germline gives CDR1 SQVTM, CDR2 ANQGSEA. V was pared by 2 bases and J by 0 bases, with 10 bases of the junction left unmatched. The CDR3 loop reads CSVESRGTSGSSSTDTQYF. Here the CDR3 DNA reads TGCAGCGTTGAAAGTAGGGGGACTAGCGGGAGTTCTAGCACAGATACGCAGTATTTT.

This chain uses TRBV6-5 with TRBJ2-7, with D maybe TRBD2 (6 bases). The CDR3 covers 16 residues. V shed 4 bases and J shed 5 bases, with 21 bases lying between them. CDR1 and CDR2 (germline): MNHEY, SVGAGI. The DNA of the CDR3 is TGTGCCAGCAGTTTACACCCCGGGCTAAGGGAGGACGAGCAGTACTTC. This gives the protein CASSLHPGLREDEQYF.

The V and J genes are TRBV10-3 and TRBJ2-1; TRBD2 might be the D (5 bases). The V gene's germline CDR1 is ENHRY and CDR2 SYGVKD. V dropped 0 bases and J dropped 9 bases, with 9 bases sitting between them. The CDR3 consists of 13 residues. The CDR3 spells CAISESTAGEQFF. The CDR3 coding sequence is TGTGCCATCAGTGAGTCCACGGCGGGTGAGCAGTTCTTC.

CDR3 sequence reads: CASSPTPGSLLEQYF. DNA of the CDR3: TGCGCCAGCAGCCCCACGCCCGGGTCGCTCCTCGAGCAGTACTTC. This rearrangement joins TRBV4-1 to TRBJ2-7; D gene uncertain. CDR3 size: 15 residues. The V end lost 4 bases, the J end lost 6 bases, and 19 bases lay between the germline ends. The germline V gene encodes CDR1 MGHRA and CDR2 YSYEKL.

The chain couples TRBV6-6 to TRBJ2-7; D uncertain. The CDR3 has 13 residues. V gave up 5 bases and J gave up 2 bases, with 10 bases separating them. From germline, CDR1 is MNHNY and CDR2 SVGAGI (reference sequence). CDR3 amino acids: CASSPRQTYEQYF. DNA for the CDR3: TGTGCCAGCAGTCCCAGGCAGACCTACGAGCAGTACTTC.

CDR3 sequence: CASSSSRWTLNQPQHF. The CDR3 DNA reads as TGTGCCAGCAGCTCAAGCCGGTGGACCTTGAATCAGCCCCAGCATTTT. The rearrangement uses TRBV7-8 and TRBJ1-5; D is unresolved. Germline lookup yields CDR1 SGHVS and CDR2 FQNEAQ. Trimming took off 4 bases at V and 4 bases at J, with 17 bases between the two ends. The CDR3 is made up of 16 amino acids.

The DNA of the CDR3 is TGTGCCAGCAGTTTTGCGGGGGCCCCCTACGAGCAGTACTTC. Translation gives CASSFAGAPYEQYF. The chain employs TRBV28 and TRBJ2-5; the D gene is possibly TRBD2 (7 bases). The DNA end lines up better with TRBJ2-7; the J call may be wrong. There are 14 residues in the CDR3. Per germline, CDR1 MDHEN and CDR2 SYDVKM.